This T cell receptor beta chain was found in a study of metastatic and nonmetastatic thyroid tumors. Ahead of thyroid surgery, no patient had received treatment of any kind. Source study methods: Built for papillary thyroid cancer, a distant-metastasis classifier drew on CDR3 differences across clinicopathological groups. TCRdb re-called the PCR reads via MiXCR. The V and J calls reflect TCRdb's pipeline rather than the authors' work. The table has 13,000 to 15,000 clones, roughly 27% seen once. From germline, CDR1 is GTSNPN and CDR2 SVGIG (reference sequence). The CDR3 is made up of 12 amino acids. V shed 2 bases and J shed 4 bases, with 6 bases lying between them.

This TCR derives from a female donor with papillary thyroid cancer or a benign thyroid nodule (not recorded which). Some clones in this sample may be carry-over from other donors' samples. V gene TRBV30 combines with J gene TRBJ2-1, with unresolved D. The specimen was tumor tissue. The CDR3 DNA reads TGTGCCTGGAGTTCTGAATACAATGAGCAGTTCTTC. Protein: CAWSSEYNEQFF.